This T cell receptor beta chain was recovered during a study of cytomegalovirus exposure and HLA in healthy donors. V was pared by 2 bases and J by 3 bases, with 6 bases of the junction left unmatched. The germline V gene encodes CDR1 KGHSH and CDR2 LQKENI. This CDR3 comprises 16 residues. Study-wide points: A few V segments could not be told apart, such as TRBV6-2 and TRBV6-3, and were left out.

Remarks on this clone: The antigen remains unidentified.

Researchers ran the PCR with 60 Vbeta and 13 Jbeta primers. TCRdb keeps only in-frame clones here, not all; method: immunoSEQ multiplex PCR. This table has some 150,000 clones, roughly three quarters appearing once. The TCR comes from a man aged 55 to 70 in good health and CMV-seronegative. Sample: PBMCs. The chain combines TRBV18 with TRBJ1-5, with 8 nucleotides matching TRBD1. This CDR3 reads CASSPGQGADNQPQHF. CDR3 nucleotides: TGTGCCAGCTCACCAGGCCAGGGGGCGGACAATCAGCCCCAGCATTTT.